Listed below are T cell receptor beta chains from one sample, sequenced in a study of CD8 T cells in ankylosing spondylitis. TCRdb analysed the 5' RACE reads with MiXCR anew, one entry per CDR3 protein. The sample yields fewer than 250,000 distinct CDR3 sequences, under 12% seen once. Sequences were obtained from blood, either unsorted or a sorted T cell fraction (not recorded which). The source is a male donor with ankylosing spondylitis or in good health (not recorded which). Each CDR3 is given with its conserved first and last residue. Each record gives: CDR3 length, J gene, clone size, D gene, V gene, CDR3 protein, CDR3 DNA. The D gene is left open where the match is weak. Where a row states a size, it is once, few, many or the class of an expanded clone; other rows omit it.

length: 13; J: TRBJ2-1; size: many; D: -; V: TRBV5-6; CDR3: CASSQQDFNEQFF; DNA: TGTGCCAGCAGCCAACAGGATTTCAATGAGCAGTTCTTC
length: 16; J: TRBJ2-3; size: many; D: -; V: TRBV12-2; CDR3: CASRLGTSGGEDTQYF; DNA: TGTGCAAGTCGCTTAGGGACTAGCGGGGGGGAAGATACGCAGTATTTT
length: 14; J: TRBJ1-1; size: many; D: TRBD1; V: TRBV12-3/TRBV12-4; CDR3: CASSFKQGGTEAFF; DNA: TGTGCCAGCAGTTTCAAACAGGGGGGCACTGAAGCTTTCTTT
length: 16; J: TRBJ2-7; size: many; D: TRBD1; V: TRBV20-1; CDR3: CSARDVDRAVRVEQYF; DNA: TGCAGTGCTAGAGATGTGGACAGGGCCGTCCGGGTCGAGCAGTACTTC
length: 14; J: TRBJ1-4; size: few; D: -; V: TRBV4-1; CDR3: CASSQAAANEKLFF; DNA: TGCGCCAGCAGCCAAGCCGCGGCTAATGAAAAACTGTTTTTT
length: 14; J: TRBJ2-2; size: few; D: -; V: TRBV30; CDR3: CAWSKGRGVGELFF; DNA: TGTGCCTGGAGTAAGGGCAGGGGCGTCGGGGAGCTGTTTTTT
length: 15; J: TRBJ2-1; size: many; D: -; V: TRBV5-5; CDR3: CASTLVGERHNEQFF; DNA: TGTGCCAGCACCTTGGTAGGCGAGAGACACAATGAGCAGTTCTTC
length: 13; J: TRBJ2-7; size: -; D: -; V: TRBV30; CDR3: CAWGFYGVYEQYF; DNA: TGTGCCTGGGGCTTTTATGGGGTGTACGAGCAGTACTTC
length: 11; J: TRBJ2-3; size: -; D: -; V: TRBV7-9; CDR3: CRVGGADTQYF; DNA: TGTCGAGTCGGGGGTGCGGATACGCAGTATTTT
length: 12; J: TRBJ2-3; size: -; D: -; V: TRBV20-1; CDR3: CSVPEVTDTQYF; DNA: TGCAGTGTCCCAGAGGTAACAGATACGCAGTATTTT
length: 14; J: TRBJ2-3; size: many; D: TRBD2; V: TRBV5-1; CDR3: CASRRLAGTDTQYF; DNA: TGCGCCAGCAGGCGACTAGCGGGAACAGATACGCAGTATTTT
length: 14; J: TRBJ1-2; size: many; D: -; V: TRBV5-1; CDR3: CASSLEAERDGYTF; DNA: TGCGCCAGCAGCTTGGAGGCAGAACGGGATGGCTACACCTTC
length: 15; J: TRBJ2-7; size: few; D: TRBD1; V: TRBV12-3/TRBV12-4; CDR3: CASSSTGFRSHEQYF; DNA: TGTGCCAGCAGTTCGACAGGGTTTCGCAGCCACGAGCAGTACTTC
length: 18; J: TRBJ1-2; size: many; D: -; V: TRBV21-1; CDR3: CASSKGEGTGVAPFGYTF; DNA: TGTGCCAGCAGCAAAGGGGAAGGGACAGGGGTCGCCCCTTTTGGCTACACCTTC